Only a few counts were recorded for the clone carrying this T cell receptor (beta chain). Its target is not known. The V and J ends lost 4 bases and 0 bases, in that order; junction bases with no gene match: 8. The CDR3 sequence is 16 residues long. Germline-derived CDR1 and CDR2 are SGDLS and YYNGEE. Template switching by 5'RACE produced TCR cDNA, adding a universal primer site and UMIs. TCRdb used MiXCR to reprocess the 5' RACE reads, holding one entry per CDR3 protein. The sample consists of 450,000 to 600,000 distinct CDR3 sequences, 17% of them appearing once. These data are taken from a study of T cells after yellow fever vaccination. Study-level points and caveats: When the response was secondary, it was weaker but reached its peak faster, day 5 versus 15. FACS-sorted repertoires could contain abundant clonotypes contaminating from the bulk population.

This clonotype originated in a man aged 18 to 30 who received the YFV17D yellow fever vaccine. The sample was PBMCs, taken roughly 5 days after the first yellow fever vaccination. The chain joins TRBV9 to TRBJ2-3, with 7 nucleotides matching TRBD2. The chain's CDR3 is CASSTKGLPSTDTQYF. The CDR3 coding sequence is TGTGCCAGCAGCACAAAGGGACTACCCAGCACAGATACGCAGTATTTT.